This T cell receptor (beta chain) came from a study of T cell changes during pregnancy in multiple sclerosis. The CDR3 spans 15 residues. Germline-derived CDR1 and CDR2 are MDHEN and SYDVKM. V lost 3 bases and J lost 4; bases outside the gene matches: 6. Libraries were prepared by immunoSEQ multiplex PCR; TCRdb keeps only in-frame clonotypes and omits some of them. This sample has approximately 84,000 clones, with over 85% found just once. This chain uses TRBV28 with TRBJ2-5, with 9 bases aligning to TRBD2. The sequence was obtained from a female donor in good health, enrolled as a control in a pregnancy study. The sample was peripheral blood, taken in the second trimester of pregnancy. In nucleotides, the CDR3 is TGTGCCAGCAGTTTCAGTGCGGGAGGGGGAGAGACCCAGTACTTC. It yields the protein CASSFSAGGGETQYF.